Presented here are 27 T cell receptor beta chains from one specimen sequenced in a study of response to subunit inactivated influenza vaccine. TCRdb re-derived calls from the RT-PCR reads in MiXCR, one entry per CDR3 protein. Of hundreds of thousands of distinct CDR3 sequences in the sample, about 25% are singletons; the top ten hold 1.5% to 2%. Source: CD4+ T cells sorted from PBMCs, taken less than 6 days after vaccination. The receptors here all came from a man in his fifties or sixties who received an inactivated influenza vaccine.

This clonotype is a singleton in its sample. The chain recombines TRBV13 with TRBJ2-5; 13 bases are shared with TRBD2. The V segment lost 1 base and the J segment 4 bases; nucleotides outside the gene matches: 3. The germline V gene has CDR1 PRHDT and CDR2 FYEKMQ (reference sequence). This CDR3 has 16 residues. This chain's CDR3 is CASSLARTSGGETQYF. The CDR3, as DNA: TGTGCCAGCAGCTTAGCCCGGACTAGCGGGGGAGAGACCCAGTACTTC.

The chain has TRBV12-3 or TRBV12-4 and TRBJ1-6; D is undetermined. The CDR3 runs 14 residues. V was clipped by 3 bases and J by 7 bases, with 10 bases between them. CDR3 residues: CASSFSSSNSPLHF. The CDR3 DNA is TGTGCCAGCAGTTTTAGCAGTAGCAATTCACCCCTCCACTTT.

The rearrangement links TRBV11-2 to TRBJ2-1; TRBD2 agrees at 11 bases. The length of the CDR3 is 15 residues. CDR1 SGHAT and CDR2 FQNNGV come from the germline V gene. Trimming at V came to 3 bases and at J to 8 bases, leaving 6 bases not matched to a gene. The CDR3 sequence is CASSFGGLAGDEQFF. The CDR3 bases are TGTGCCAGCAGCTTCGGAGGACTAGCGGGCGATGAGCAGTTCTTC.

This clonotype has a handful of counts. The J gene is TRBJ2-3, the V gene TRBV11-2; 7 nucleotides match TRBD2. The CDR3 sequence is 16 residues long. The V segment lost 3 bases and the J segment 2 bases; nucleotides outside the gene matches: 8. Germline loops: CDR1 SGHAT, CDR2 FQNNGV. The CDR3 protein is CASSFFKRGFTDTQYF. For the CDR3, the DNA is TGTGCCAGCAGCTTTTTCAAGCGGGGCTTCACAGATACGCAGTATTTT.

The table lists this clonotype with a few counts. The genes are TRBV25-1 and TRBJ2-2; the D call may be TRBD1 or TRBD2 (5 bases each). The CDR3 spans 12 residues. V gave up 2 bases and J gave up 8 bases, with 6 bases separating them. Germline assignment: CDR1 MGHDK and CDR2 SYGVNS. As DNA, the CDR3 is TGTGCCAGCAGTGAAGAGGGGGGGGAGCTGTTTTTT. Its translation is CASSEEGGELFF.

This clonotype was detected a few times. This sequence joins TRBV20-1 and TRBJ2-5; D remains ambiguous. V dropped 5 bases and J dropped 5 bases, with 12 bases sitting between them. Germline-derived CDR1 and CDR2 are DFQATT and SNEGSKA (reference sequence). The CDR3 is 12 amino acids. The CDR3 nucleotides read TGCAGTGCTCCATGGGTGCGGGAGACCCAGTACTTC. Protein product: CSAPWVRETQYF.

This rearrangement joins TRBV6-1 to TRBJ2-7; 9 bases fit TRBD1. CDR3 length: 16 residues. The germline CDR1 and CDR2 sequences are MNHNS and SASEGT. The junction had 11 bases not matched to a gene; V was cut back by 4 bases and J by 4 bases. The CDR3 DNA reads TGTGCCAGCAGTGCTTTACCCGGGACAGGGATTTACGAGCAGTACTTC. This sequence encodes CASSALPGTGIYEQYF.

This clonotype came up a few times. V and J are TRBV15 and TRBJ2-5; TRBD2 is a possible D gene (6 bases). This CDR3 spans 14 amino acids. Trimming stripped 0 bases from V and 7 bases from J, with 12 bases between. Germline-derived CDR1 and CDR2 are LNHNV and YYDKDF (reference sequence). The CDR3 DNA reads TGTGCCACCAGCAGAGATCGGGTGGGAGGGACCCAGTACTTC. Translated: CATSRDRVGGTQYF. Together with reference TRBV15 and TRBJ2-5, the CDR3 gives the full variable domain: DAMVIQNPRYQVTQFGKPVTLSCSQTLNHNVMYWYQQKSSQAPKLLFHYYDKDFNNEADTPDNFQSRRPNTSFCFLDIRSPGLGDTAMYLCATSRDRVGGTQYFGPGTRLLVL.

The CDR3 protein is CASSPGQGKQETQYF. CDR3 coding DNA: TGTGCCAGCAGCCCTGGACAGGGCAAACAAGAGACCCAGTACTTC. This rearrangement joins TRBV7-2 to TRBJ2-5, with TRBD1 matching over 8 bases. The CDR3 runs 15 residues. Trimming took 5 bases from V and 2 from J; bases not matched to a gene: 7. Germline values: CDR1 SGHTA, CDR2 FQGNSA.

This clonotype appeared once. This chain uses TRBV5-1 with TRBJ1-1; maybe TRBD1 (6 bases). This CDR3 has 14 residues. Trimming took 2 bases from V and 6 from J, leaving 14 bases between them. CDR1 is SGHRS and CDR2 is YFSETQ in the germline V gene. The CDR3 region has the DNA TGCGCCAGCAGCTTACCGACAGGACGGGCTGAAGCTTTCTTT. Its translation is CASSLPTGRAEAFF.

In this sample, this clonotype turned up many times. J is TRBJ2-1 and V is TRBV29-1; tentative D call: TRBD1 (6 bases). CDR3 length: 11 amino acids. V was clipped by 6 bases and J by 15 bases, with 18 bases between them. Germline CDR1 SQVTM, CDR2 ANQGSEA. This CDR3 reads CSVRDTAQGFF. CDR3 in DNA: TGCAGCGTCCGGGACACTGCACAGGGGTTCTTC.

J is TRBJ2-7 and V is TRBV5-4; the match to TRBD1 covers 8 bases. The junction had 5 bases not matched to a gene; V was cut back by 4 bases and J by 2 bases. From germline, CDR1 is SGHNT and CDR2 YYREEE (reference sequence). The CDR3 covers 14 residues. For the CDR3, the DNA is TGTGCCAGCAGCCGGACAGGGTTCACCTACGAGCAGTACTTC. Encoded protein: CASSRTGFTYEQYF.

The sample holds a few counts of this clonotype. The chain recombines TRBV9 with TRBJ2-7; 8 bases align to TRBD1. V lost 0 bases, J lost 7 bases, and 9 bases stayed unmatched. The germline V gene encodes CDR1 SGDLS and CDR2 YYNGEE. The CDR3 covers 15 residues. The CDR3, as DNA: TGTGCCAGCAGCGTAGCGGGCAGGGGGCGAGGTGAGCAGTACTTC. This sequence encodes CASSVAGRGRGEQYF.

This clonotype was picked up a small number of times. The chain combines TRBV5-1 with TRBJ2-5; no clear D. Germline V gives CDR1 SGHRS, CDR2 YFSETQ. The CDR3 has 13 residues. The ends were cut back, 4 bases at V and 5 bases at J, with 12 bases in the middle. In DNA form, the CDR3 reads TGCGCCAGCAGCCGGCGAGAATGGGAGACCCAGTACTTC. It specifies CASSRREWETQYF.

The sample holds a few counts of this clonotype. The chain employs TRBV29-1 and TRBJ1-1; D remains ambiguous. This CDR3 contains 14 residues. Trimming stripped 6 bases from V and 1 base from J, with 15 bases between. The germline V gene encodes CDR1 SQVTM and CDR2 ANQGSEA. CDR3 sequence (DNA): TGCAGCGTCGCCCAAGCGGGCGGGAACACTGAAGCTTTCTTT. The encoded protein is CSVAQAGGNTEAFF.

V and J are TRBV28 and TRBJ2-7; TRBD1 aligns across 9 bases. Germline V gene lookup returns CDR1 MDHEN and CDR2 SYDVKM. The CDR3 runs 16 residues. Trimming removed 6 bases from V and 4 bases from J; junction bases left unmatched: 13. CDR3 sequence reads: CASRSPPGQGLYEQYF. Written as DNA, the CDR3 is TGTGCCAGCAGATCTCCCCCGGGACAGGGTCTTTACGAGCAGTACTTC.

This clonotype was seen a handful of times. The chain couples TRBV29-1 to TRBJ2-1; 8 bases align to TRBD2. The CDR3 has 14 residues. J lost 15 bases, V lost 1 base, and 14 bases had no gene match. Germline values: CDR1 SQVTM, CDR2 ANQGSEA. CDR3 nucleotides: TGCAGCGTTGAAGTGTCCTCTCGGGGGGGCCTGGGGTTCTTC. This sequence encodes CSVEVSSRGGLGFF.

The chain combines TRBV5-1 with TRBJ2-7; D not resolved. Germline V gene lookup returns CDR1 SGHRS and CDR2 YFSETQ. The CDR3 is 16 residues long. V was shortened by 0 bases and J by 2 bases, with 15 bases between the two germline ends. The CDR3 here is CASSLAFGDLTYEQYF. CDR3 bases: TGCGCCAGCAGCTTGGCCTTCGGTGACCTTACCTACGAGCAGTACTTC.

This rearrangement joins TRBV10-3 to TRBJ1-1; D is perhaps TRBD1 (5 bases). Trimming shortened V by 6 bases and J by 0 bases, and 11 bases separated the two germline ends. This CDR3 contains 14 residues. Germline loops: CDR1 ENHRY, CDR2 SYGVKD. The CDR3 region has the DNA TGTGCCATCAGAGCACAGGCTATGAACACTGAAGCTTTCTTT. This sequence encodes CAIRAQAMNTEAFF.

V is TRBV12-3 or TRBV12-4 and J is TRBJ2-1; 7 bases are shared with TRBD2. Unmatched junction bases numbered 16, after V lost 7 bases and J lost 10 bases. CDR3 length: 15 residues. This CDR3 is CASTPVLGWRGEQFF. CDR3 DNA: TGTGCCAGCACCCCAGTTCTTGGTTGGCGGGGGGAGCAGTTCTTC.

This chain connects TRBV15 to TRBJ1-4, with D tentatively TRBD1 (6 bases). The CDR3 is 15 amino acids. Trimming took 3 bases from V and 5 from J, leaving 13 bases between them. The germline CDR1 and CDR2 sequences are LNHNV and YYDKDF (reference sequence). The CDR3 DNA reads as TGTGCCACCAGCAGGGAACAGGGAGTCAATGAAAAACTGTTTTTT. Protein product: CATSREQGVNEKLFF.

This clonotype has only a few counts. The chain uses TRBV6-2 or TRBV6-3 and TRBJ2-1; unclear D gene. Per the germline V gene, CDR1 is MNHEY and CDR2 is SVGEGT. The CDR3 contains 12 residues. V was clipped by 2 bases and J by 10 bases, with 9 bases between them. Written as DNA, the CDR3 is TGTGCCAGCAGTTACATTATTGGGGAGCAGTTCTTC. As protein: CASSYIIGEQFF.

V gene TRBV3-1 combines with J gene TRBJ1-6; D gene uncertain. In germline, CDR1 is LGHDT, CDR2 YNNKEL (reference sequence). Trimming shortened V by 0 bases and J by 8 bases, and 8 bases separated the two germline ends. This CDR3 is built from 14 residues. The CDR3 is CASSQDFGDSPLHF. CDR3 sequence (DNA): TGTGCCAGCAGCCAAGATTTTGGAGATTCACCCCTCCACTTT.

At least ten counts were recorded for this clonotype. The chain recombines TRBV12-3 or TRBV12-4 with TRBJ2-1; a possible D gene is TRBD2 (7 bases). The CDR3 covers 16 residues. Trimming shortened V by 6 bases and J by 4 bases, and 19 bases separated the two germline ends. DNA of the CDR3: TGTGCCAGCAGAGATGACAGGCTAGCGGTATACAATGAGCAGTTCTTC. Protein: CASRDDRLAVYNEQFF.

This clonotype was counted only a few times. The chain is built from TRBV4-2 and TRBJ2-2; 8 bases map to TRBD1. This CDR3 is 16 amino acids long. J lost 3 bases, V lost 6 bases, and 9 bases had no gene match. Per the germline V gene, CDR1 is LGHNA and CDR2 is YNFKEQ. The CDR3 bases are TGTGCCAGCAGGGACCGCAGGGGGCGGGACACCGGGGAGCTGTTTTTT. Translated, it gives CASRDRRGRDTGELFF.

The sample holds a few counts of this clonotype. The V gene is TRBV20-1, the J gene TRBJ2-7; 7 bases line up with TRBD1. Germline loops: CDR1 DFQATT, CDR2 SNEGSKA (reference sequence). Trimming took 7 bases from V and 5 from J; bases not matched to a gene: 11. This CDR3 has 13 residues. DNA of the CDR3: TGCAGTGGCATCCGGGACAGACACCACGAGCAGTACTTC. Amino acid sequence: CSGIRDRHHEQYF.

This sequence joins TRBV2 and TRBJ2-1, with D possibly called TRBD1 or TRBD2 (5 bases each). The CDR3 is made up of 13 amino acids. Between the trimmed V and J ends, which lost 6 bases and 6 bases, there was a span of 12 bases. Germline-derived CDR1 and CDR2 are SNHLY and FYNNEI. The CDR3 DNA is TGTGCCAGCAGCGGCGTTGGGGGCAATGAGCAGTTCTTC. As protein: CASSGVGGNEQFF.